The text below deals with one T cell receptor beta chain. The CDR3 sequence is 13 residues long. Trimming left V 3 bases short and J 8 bases short, with 13 bases between. The germline V gene encodes CDR1 MNHNS and CDR2 SASEGT. A single record per CDR3 protein comes from TCRdb applying MiXCR to the PCR reads. The table lists around 10,000 distinct CDR3 sequences, 46% of them singletons, with 15% to 20% in the top ten. The data belong to a study of CD4 and CD8 cells across lung adenocarcinoma regions. Donors had localized lung adenocarcinoma, a non-small cell lung cancer. The sample consisted of CD4+ T cells from the margin of a lung tumor. The V and J genes are TRBV6-1 and TRBJ1-2, with unresolved D. The source is a female donor with lung adenocarcinoma. The CD4 and CD8 labels of this study may be unreliable. CDR3 nucleotide sequence: TGTGCCAGCAGTGATGGACCGACGAGGGGCTACACCTTC. Encoded protein: CASSDGPTRGYTF.